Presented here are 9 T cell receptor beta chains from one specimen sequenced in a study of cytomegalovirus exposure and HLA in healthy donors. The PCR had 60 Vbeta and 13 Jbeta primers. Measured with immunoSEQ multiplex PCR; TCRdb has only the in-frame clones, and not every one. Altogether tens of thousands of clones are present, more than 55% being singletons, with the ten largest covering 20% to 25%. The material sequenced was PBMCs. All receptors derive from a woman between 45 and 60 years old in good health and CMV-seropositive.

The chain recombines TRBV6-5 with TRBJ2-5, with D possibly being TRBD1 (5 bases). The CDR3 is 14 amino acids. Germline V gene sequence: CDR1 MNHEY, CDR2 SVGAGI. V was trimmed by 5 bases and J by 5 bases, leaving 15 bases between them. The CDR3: CASSIRWGRETQYF. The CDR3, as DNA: TGTGCCAGCAGTATCCGATGGGGCCGGGAGACCCAGTACTTC.

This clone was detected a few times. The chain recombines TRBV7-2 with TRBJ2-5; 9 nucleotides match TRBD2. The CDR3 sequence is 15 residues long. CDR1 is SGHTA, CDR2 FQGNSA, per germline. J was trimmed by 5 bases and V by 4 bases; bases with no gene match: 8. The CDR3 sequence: CASSSQRGAGETQYF. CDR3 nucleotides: TGTGCCAGCAGCTCACAGCGGGGGGCCGGGGAGACCCAGTACTTC.

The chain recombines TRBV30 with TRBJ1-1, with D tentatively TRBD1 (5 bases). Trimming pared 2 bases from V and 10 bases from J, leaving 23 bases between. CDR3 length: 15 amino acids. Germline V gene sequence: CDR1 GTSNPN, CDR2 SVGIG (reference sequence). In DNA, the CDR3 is TGTGCCTGGAGTCTCTTAGAGACAGTAAATTCCCGAGCTTTCTTT. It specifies CAWSLLETVNSRAFF.

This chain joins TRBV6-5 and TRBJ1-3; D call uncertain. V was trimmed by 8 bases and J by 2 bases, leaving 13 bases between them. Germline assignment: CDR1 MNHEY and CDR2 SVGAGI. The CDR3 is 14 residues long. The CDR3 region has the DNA TGTGCCAGCTCTCTTATCGGGGCTGGAAACACCATATATTTT. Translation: CASSLIGAGNTIYF.

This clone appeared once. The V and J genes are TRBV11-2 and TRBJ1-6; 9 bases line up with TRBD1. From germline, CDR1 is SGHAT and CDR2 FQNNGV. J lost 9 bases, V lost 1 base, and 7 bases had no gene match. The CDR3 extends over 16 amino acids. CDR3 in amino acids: CASSLVRGTGPSPLHF. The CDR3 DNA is TGTGCCAGCAGCTTAGTAAGGGGGACAGGGCCTTCACCCCTCCACTTT. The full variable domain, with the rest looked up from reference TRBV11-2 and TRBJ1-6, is EAGVAQSPRYKIIEKRQSVAFWCNPISGHATLYWYQQILGQGPKLLIQFQNNGVVDDSQLPKDRFSAERLKGVDSTLKIQPAKLEDSAVYLCASSLVRGTGPSPLHFGNGTRLTVT.

This CDR3 is CSGSGAPYNEQFF. The CDR3 region has the DNA TGCAGCGGGAGCGGGGCGCCCTACAATGAGCAGTTCTTC. This rearrangement joins TRBV29-1 to TRBJ2-1, with 7 positions matching TRBD2. Germline V gene sequence: CDR1 SQVTM, CDR2 ANQGSEA. The CDR3 spans 13 residues. J lost 2 bases, V lost 7 bases, and 5 bases had no gene match.

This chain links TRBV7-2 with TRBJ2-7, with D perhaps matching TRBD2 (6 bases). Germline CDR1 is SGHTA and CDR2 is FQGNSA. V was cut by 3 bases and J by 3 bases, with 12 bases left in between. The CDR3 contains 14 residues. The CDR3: CASSFGPGDYEQYF. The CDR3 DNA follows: TGTGCCAGCAGCTTCGGCCCGGGGGACTACGAGCAGTACTTC.

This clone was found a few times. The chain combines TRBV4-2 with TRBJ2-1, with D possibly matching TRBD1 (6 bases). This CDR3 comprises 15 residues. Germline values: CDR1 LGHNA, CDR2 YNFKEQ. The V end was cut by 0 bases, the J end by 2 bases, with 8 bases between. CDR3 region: CASSQDRGTYNEQFF. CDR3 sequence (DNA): TGTGCCAGCAGCCAAGACAGGGGAACCTACAATGAGCAGTTCTTC.

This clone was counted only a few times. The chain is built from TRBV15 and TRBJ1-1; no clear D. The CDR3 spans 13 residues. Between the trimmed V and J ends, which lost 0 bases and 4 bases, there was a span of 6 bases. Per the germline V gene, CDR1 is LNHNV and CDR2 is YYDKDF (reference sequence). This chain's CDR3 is CATSRDTITEAFF. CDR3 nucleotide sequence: TGTGCCACCAGCAGAGACACTATCACTGAAGCTTTCTTT.